The source of this T cell receptor (beta chain) is a study of blood T cell repertoires in COVID-19. Whole-study context: The United States, Italy and Spain supplied acute and convalescent COVID-19 samples. PBMCs, B-cell-depleted T cells, or T cells were the source of the cDNA or gDNA that made up the material.

Some clones are missing from TCRdb's copy, which holds only in-frame ones; the method was immunoSEQ multiplex PCR. This table holds fewer than 350,000 clones, approximately 91% found once. The CDR3 length is 13 residues. V shed 10 bases and J 5 bases; nucleotides not matched to a gene: 8. Germline loops: CDR1 MDHEN, CDR2 SYDVKM. Donors were grouped by their self-reported clinical history. The rearrangement joins TRBV28 to TRBJ1-2; 9 bases line up with TRBD1. The sequencing input was PBMCs or T cells enriched from blood (not recorded which). This sequence originates from a woman aged 40 to 50 with acute COVID-19. The CDR3 DNA sequence: TGTGCCACTCCGGGACAGGGAAGATATGGCTACACCTTC. This translates into CATPGQGRYGYTF.